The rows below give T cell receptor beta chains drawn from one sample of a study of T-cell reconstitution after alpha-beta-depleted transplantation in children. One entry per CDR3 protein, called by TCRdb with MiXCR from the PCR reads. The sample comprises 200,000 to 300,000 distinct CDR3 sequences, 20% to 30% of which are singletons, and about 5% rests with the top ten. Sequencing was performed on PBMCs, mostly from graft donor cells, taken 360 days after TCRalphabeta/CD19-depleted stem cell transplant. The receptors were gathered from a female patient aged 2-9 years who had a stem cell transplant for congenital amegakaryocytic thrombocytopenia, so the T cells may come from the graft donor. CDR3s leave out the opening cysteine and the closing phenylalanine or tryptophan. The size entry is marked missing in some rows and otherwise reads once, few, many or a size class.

CDR3 protein: ASSFDSGLAGSYEQY
clone size: .
V gene: TRBV7-9
J gene: TRBJ2-7

CDR3 protein: ATSPGIYYEQY
clone size: .
V gene: TRBV12-3/TRBV12-4
J gene: TRBJ2-7

CDR3 protein: ASSLDGQGASPLH
clone size: .
V gene: TRBV5-1
J gene: TRBJ1-6

CDR3 protein: SAPGGSPYEQY
clone size: .
V gene: TRBV20-1
J gene: TRBJ2-7

CDR3 protein: ASSARDRVYYGYT
clone size: .
V gene: TRBV9
J gene: TRBJ1-2

CDR3 protein: ATQSGAIPYEQY
clone size: few
V gene: TRBV12-3/TRBV12-4
J gene: TRBJ2-7

CDR3 protein: ASSLASSGTDEQY
clone size: .
V gene: TRBV7-2
J gene: TRBJ2-7

CDR3 protein: ASRDSFSYNEQF
clone size: many
V gene: TRBV12-3/TRBV12-4
J gene: TRBJ2-1

CDR3 protein: ASSESGGGQPQH
clone size: .
V gene: TRBV6-1
J gene: TRBJ1-5

CDR3 protein: SVEDRAGNTIY
clone size: .
V gene: TRBV29-1
J gene: TRBJ1-3

CDR3 protein: ASSGHGPRRSPSILVGPQH
clone size: few
V gene: TRBV28
J gene: TRBJ1-5

CDR3 protein: ASSLLGGAGNEQF
clone size: .
V gene: TRBV28
J gene: TRBJ2-1

CDR3 protein: AIKGQGVNEQY
clone size: .
V gene: TRBV10-3
J gene: TRBJ2-7

CDR3 protein: ASSQAQVYEQY
clone size: many
V gene: TRBV4-2
J gene: TRBJ2-7